This T cell receptor beta chain is from a study of T cells in Graves' hyperthyroidism and ophthalmopathy. The germline V gene has CDR1 KGHSH and CDR2 LQKENI. V dropped 0 bases and J dropped 2 bases, with 13 bases sitting between them. CDR3 length: 16 amino acids. TCR beta CDR3 region amplification was performed from RNA transcripts. The study used the HTBI primer set for a first-round RT-PCR of the TCR CDR3. From the multiplex PCR reads, TCRdb called clonotypes with MiXCR, one entry per CDR3 protein. The table has about 340,000 distinct CDR3 sequences, 18% seen once. The study excluded patients with uncontrolled infection, other autoimmune disease, pregnancy or lactation. This clonotype showed up many times.

The chain is built from TRBV18 and TRBJ2-5, with D tentatively TRBD1 or TRBD2 (7 bases each). This TCR was sampled from a woman between 45 and 60 years old with Graves' hyperthyroidism. Input material: blood. CDR3 residues: CASSPPQGGSQETQYF. CDR3 in DNA: TGTGCCAGCTCACCACCCCAGGGGGGGTCACAAGAGACCCAGTACTTC.